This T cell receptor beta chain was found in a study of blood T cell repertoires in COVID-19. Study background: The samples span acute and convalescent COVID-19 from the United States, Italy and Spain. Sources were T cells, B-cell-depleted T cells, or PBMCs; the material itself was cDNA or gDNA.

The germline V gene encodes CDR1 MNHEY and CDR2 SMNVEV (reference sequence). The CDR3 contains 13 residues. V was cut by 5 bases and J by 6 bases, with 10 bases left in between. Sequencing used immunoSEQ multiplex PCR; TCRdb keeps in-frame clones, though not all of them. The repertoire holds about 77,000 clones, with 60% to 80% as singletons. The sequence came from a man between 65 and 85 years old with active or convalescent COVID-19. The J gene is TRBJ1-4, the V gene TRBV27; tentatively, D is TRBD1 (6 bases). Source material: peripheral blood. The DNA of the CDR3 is TGTGCCAGCAGTACCGAGGGGGATGAAAAACTGTTTTTT. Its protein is CASSTEGDEKLFF. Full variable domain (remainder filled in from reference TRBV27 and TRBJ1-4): EAQVTQNPRYLITVTGKKLTVTCSQNMNHEYMSWYRQDPGLGLRQIYYSMNVEVTDKGDVPEGYKVSRKEKRNFPLILESPSPNQTSLYFCASSTEGDEKLFFGSGTQLSVL.